Each of the 27 T cell receptor beta chains below was sequenced from the same sample in a study of shared clonotypes between healthy human individuals. Only in-frame clones appear in the TCRdb table, and some are missing; sequencing was by immunoSEQ multiplex PCR. The sample has approximately 1,000,000 clones, around 78% seen once. Sequencing input: memory CD4+ T cells from PBMCs. Subset indicated: CD45RA-negative fraction. The source is a man aged 18 to 30 in good health. Some clones in this sample may be carry-over from other donors' samples.

The chain carries TRBV27 and TRBJ2-7; TRBD2 matches at 7 bases. The CDR3 has 16 residues. J was trimmed by 2 bases and V by 4 bases; bases with no gene match: 11. Germline CDR1 is MNHEY and CDR2 is SMNVEV (reference sequence). The CDR3 protein is CASSSFSLRGTYEQYF. For the CDR3, the DNA is TGTGCCAGCAGTTCCTTCTCTTTGCGGGGGACCTACGAGCAGTACTTC.

The CDR3: CASAKQGSYNSPLHF. The CDR3 DNA reads TGTGCCAGCGCCAAACAGGGATCCTATAATTCACCCCTCCACTTT. The V and J genes are TRBV6-5 and TRBJ1-6, with D perhaps TRBD1 (6 bases). Trimming cost V 8 bases and J 1 base, with 12 bases left between them. Germline CDR1 and CDR2: MNHEY and SVGAGI. There are 15 residues in the CDR3.

The genes are TRBV7-9 and TRBJ1-2; D might be TRBD1 (5 bases). The CDR3 spans 16 residues. Deletions cut 5 bases from V and 1 base from J, with 17 bases between. CDR1 is SEHNR and CDR2 is FQNEAQ in the germline V gene (reference sequence). Here the CDR3 DNA reads TGTGCCAGCAGCATTCACCTTGGGGGATATAACTATGGCTACACCTTC. Residues: CASSIHLGGYNYGYTF.

The V call is TRBV4-2, the J call TRBJ2-7; 14 bases align to TRBD2. V lost 0 bases, J lost 1 base, and 8 bases stayed unmatched. CDR1 and CDR2 (germline): LGHNA, YNFKEQ. The CDR3 is 19 amino acids. The CDR3, as DNA: TGTGCCAGCAGCCAAGAGTCCATTGGACTAGCGGGAGGATCCTACGAGCAGTACTTC. This encodes CASSQESIGLAGGSYEQYF.

This clone was seen just once. The chain carries TRBV6-5 and TRBJ2-7; 8 bases are a match to TRBD1. CDR3 length equals 13 residues. Germline V gives CDR1 MNHEY, CDR2 SVGAGI. V gave up 5 bases and J gave up 1 base; unmatched junction bases: 1. The CDR3 sequence: CASSDRGSYEQYF. The CDR3 region has the DNA TGTGCCAGCAGTGACAGGGGATCCTACGAGCAGTACTTC.

The J gene is TRBJ1-1, the V gene TRBV5-4; possibly TRBD1 for D (6 bases). The CDR3 contains 15 residues. Deletions cut 4 bases from V and 5 bases from J, with 18 bases between. The germline gives CDR1 SGHNT, CDR2 YYREEE (reference sequence). Written as DNA, the CDR3 is TGTGCCAGCAGCAACAACAGGGCCCAGCGGACTGAAGCTTTCTTT. Amino acid sequence: CASSNNRAQRTEAFF.

This sequence joins TRBV30 and TRBJ1-1, with D possibly matching TRBD1 (6 bases). The CDR3 is made up of 11 amino acids. Trimming left V 4 bases short and J 4 bases short, with 7 bases between. Germline CDR1 is GTSNPN and CDR2 is SVGIG (reference sequence). The chain's CDR3 is CAWNRVTEAFF. CDR3 in DNA: TGTGCCTGGAACAGGGTCACTGAAGCTTTCTTT.

This clone was observed a few times. This CDR3 is CASSVRQVGTEAFF. The CDR3 region has the DNA TGTGCCAGCAGCGTGCGACAGGTGGGCACTGAAGCTTTCTTT. The chain employs TRBV9 and TRBJ1-1, with TRBD1 as a possible D gene (6 bases). V was trimmed by 2 bases and J by 4 bases, leaving 12 bases between them. This CDR3 has 14 residues. Germline lookup yields CDR1 SGDLS and CDR2 YYNGEE.

CDR3 sequence: CASSTARLASFF. The DNA for the CDR3 is TGTGCCAGCAGCACAGCGCGACTAGCGTCGTTCTTC. This rearrangement joins TRBV7-2 to TRBJ2-1, with 8 bases fitting TRBD2. V shed 5 bases and J 15 bases; nucleotides not matched to a gene: 9. Germline V gene lookup returns CDR1 SGHTA and CDR2 FQGNSA. The CDR3 totals 12 residues.

The J gene is TRBJ2-1, the V gene TRBV2; TRBD2 agrees at 10 bases. CDR3 length equals 15 residues. Germline assignment: CDR1 SNHLY and CDR2 FYNNEI. Trimming cost V 6 bases and J 2 bases; bases outside gene matches: 4. The chain's CDR3 is CASRPGLAAYNEQFF. The CDR3 coding sequence is TGTGCCAGCAGGCCCGGACTAGCGGCCTACAATGAGCAGTTCTTC.

This clone was seen just once. The chain joins TRBV25-1 to TRBJ2-1; a possible D gene is TRBD1 (6 bases). V gave up 3 bases and J gave up 4 bases, with 10 bases separating them. Germline values: CDR1 MGHDK, CDR2 SYGVNS. The CDR3 sequence is 14 residues long. The CDR3 coding sequence is TGTGCCAGCAGTGATACTAGGGGGTACAATGAGCAGTTCTTC. Amino acids: CASSDTRGYNEQFF.

The chain carries TRBV29-1 and TRBJ1-1; D not resolved. The CDR3 runs 13 residues. Deletions cut 5 bases from V and 0 bases from J, with 10 bases between. Germline loops: CDR1 SQVTM, CDR2 ANQGSEA. The CDR3 DNA sequence: TGCAGCGTTTCGACCAGCATGAACACTGAAGCTTTCTTT. It specifies CSVSTSMNTEAFF.

The J gene is TRBJ2-7, the V gene TRBV7-8; D remains ambiguous. The length of the CDR3 is 14 residues. The ends were cut back, 1 base at V and 0 bases at J, with 7 bases in the middle. Germline V gene sequence: CDR1 SGHVS, CDR2 FQNEAQ. Here the CDR3 DNA reads TGTGCCAGCAGCTTAGGGACGGCCTCCTACGAGCAGTACTTC. It is translated as CASSLGTASYEQYF.

The genes are TRBV11-2 and TRBJ2-1, with 8 bases aligning to TRBD2. V shed 0 bases and J 3 bases; nucleotides not matched to a gene: 10. The CDR3 loop spans 18 amino acids. Germline-derived CDR1 and CDR2 are SGHAT and FQNNGV. CDR3 coding DNA: TGTGCCAGCAGCTTAGAAAGCGGGAGTAACCCCAGCTACAATGAGCAGTTCTTC. It specifies CASSLESGSNPSYNEQFF.

The table lists this clone with many counts. The same CDR3 can be traced to other DNA sequences in this sample. The J gene is TRBJ2-2, the V gene TRBV28; D uncertain. Per germline, CDR1 MDHEN and CDR2 SYDVKM. V was clipped by 5 bases and J by 4 bases, with 8 bases between them. The CDR3 consists of 13 residues. For the CDR3, the DNA is TGTGCCAGCAGTCCTACAAGCACCGGGGAGCTGTTTTTT. Protein product: CASSPTSTGELFF.

V and J are TRBV5-1 and TRBJ1-1; D unresolved. The germline V gene has CDR1 SGHRS and CDR2 YFSETQ. CDR3 size: 14 residues. Trimming removed 6 bases at V and 0 bases at J, with 12 bases between. CDR3 loop: CASKGREVNTEAFF. The CDR3, as DNA: TGCGCCAGCAAGGGTAGGGAGGTGAACACTGAAGCTTTCTTT.

This clone was recorded once. Other DNA sequences of this sample code for an identical CDR3. The V call is TRBV18, the J call TRBJ1-3; D is uncertain. Trimming pared 1 base from V and 0 bases from J, leaving 7 bases between. CDR3 length equals 15 residues. Germline loops: CDR1 KGHSH, CDR2 LQKENI. CDR3 amino acids: CASSPRGSSGNTIYF. The CDR3 DNA reads as TGTGCCAGCTCACCACGAGGGAGCTCTGGAAACACCATATATTTT.

This clone has a single count. As DNA, the CDR3 is TGTGCCTGGAGGTTACGGGGGGTTAGCACTGGAAACACCATATATTTT. Its translation is CAWRLRGVSTGNTIYF. The V gene is TRBV30, the J gene TRBJ1-3; maybe TRBD1 (5 bases). Germline loops: CDR1 GTSNPN, CDR2 SVGIG (reference sequence). With 3 bases removed from V and 2 bases from J, the gap between germline ends came to 17 bases. The CDR3 has 16 residues.

Here the CDR3 reads CASSRQTLNTEAFF. CDR3 sequence (DNA): TGCGCCAGCAGTCGACAGACCTTGAACACTGAAGCTTTCTTT. This chain uses TRBV5-1 with TRBJ1-1, with D perhaps TRBD1 (5 bases). V was trimmed by 5 bases and J by 0 bases, leaving 11 bases between them. This CDR3 has 14 residues. Germline V lookup: CDR1 SGHRS, CDR2 YFSETQ. Full variable domain (remainder filled in from reference TRBV5-1 and TRBJ1-1): KAGVTQTPRYLIKTRGQQVTLSCSPISGHRSVSWYQQTPGQGLQFLFEYFSETQRNKGNFPGRFSGRQFSNSRSEMNVSTLELGDSALYLCASSRQTLNTEAFFGQGTRLTVV.

The chain has TRBV7-2 and TRBJ1-2, with D possibly matching TRBD1 (6 bases). V was trimmed by 5 bases and J by 3 bases, leaving 10 bases between them. Germline V CDR1 and CDR2: SGHTA, FQGNSA. This CDR3 has 13 residues. CDR3 in amino acids: CASSLQGDYGYTF. The DNA for the CDR3 is TGTGCCAGCAGCCTACAGGGAGACTATGGCTACACCTTC.

J is TRBJ2-7 and V is TRBV19, with 11 bases aligning to TRBD1. Looked up from germline, CDR1 is LNHDA and CDR2 is SQIVND (reference sequence). After removal of 4 bases from V and 6 bases from J, the junction contained 2 bases not matched to a gene. The CDR3 loop spans 13 amino acids. In DNA, the CDR3 is TGTGCCAGTAGTAGGGACAGGGGGAGCGAGCAGTACTTC. Translating gives CASSRDRGSEQYF.

J is TRBJ2-1 and V is TRBV6-5; 12 bases map to TRBD2. The CDR3 runs 14 residues. V lost 6 bases, J lost 7 bases, and 4 bases stayed unmatched. Germline V gene data show CDR1 as MNHEY and CDR2 as SVGAGI. The chain's CDR3 is CASRYGLAGNEQFF. CDR3 nucleotides: TGTGCCAGCAGATACGGACTAGCGGGGAATGAGCAGTTCTTC.

The gene calls are TRBV11-3 and TRBJ1-1, with TRBD1 as a possible D gene (6 bases). This CDR3 has 14 residues. In germline, CDR1 is SGHNT, CDR2 YENEEA. V was pared by 7 bases and J by 3 bases, with 15 bases between. The CDR3 loop reads CASIIGGPDTEAFF. As DNA, the CDR3 is TGTGCCAGCATCATCGGGGGGCCGGACACTGAAGCTTTCTTT.

This chain uses TRBV18 with TRBJ2-5; a possible D gene is TRBD2 (5 bases). Germline lookup yields CDR1 KGHSH and CDR2 LQKENI. Trimming removed 6 bases at V and 7 bases at J, with 15 bases between. The CDR3 has 13 residues. CDR3 in amino acids: CASSPGIPGTQYF. CDR3 bases: TGTGCCAGCTCGCCGGGGATTCCCGGGACCCAGTACTTC.

This clone appeared once. CDR3 bases: TGTGCCAGCAGCGGAGGGACTAGCGGCTACGAGCAGTACTTC. It yields the protein CASSGGTSGYEQYF. The chain uses TRBV7-9 and TRBJ2-7, with 11 bases lining up with TRBD2. The V gene's germline CDR1 is SEHNR and CDR2 FQNEAQ (reference sequence). The CDR3 covers 14 residues. Trimming removed 5 bases from V and 3 bases from J; junction bases left unmatched: 3. The variable domain in full, with the rest retrieved from reference TRBV7-9 and TRBJ2-7, is DTGVSQNPRHKITKRGQNVTFRCDPISEHNRLYWYRQTLGQGPEFLTYFQNEAQLEKSRLLSDRFSAERPKGSFSTLEIQRTEQGDSAMYLCASSGGTSGYEQYFGPGTRLTVT.

The chain couples TRBV18 to TRBJ2-1, with D possibly being TRBD2 (6 bases). The CDR3 contains 15 residues. The V gene's germline CDR1 is KGHSH and CDR2 LQKENI. The V and J ends lost 3 bases and 0 bases respectively, with 9 bases between them. CDR3 nucleotides: TGTGCCAGCTCACCGGCGGGAAGCTCCTACAATGAGCAGTTCTTC. This encodes CASSPAGSSYNEQFF.

This clone has more than one count but fewer than ten. The chain carries TRBV27 and TRBJ2-5, with a possible D match to TRBD2 (5 bases). The CDR3 has 12 residues. V was shortened by 8 bases and J by 5 bases, with 12 bases between the two germline ends. Germline-derived CDR1 and CDR2 are MNHEY and SMNVEV (reference sequence). The CDR3 spells CASRRGPETQYF. In nucleotides, the CDR3 is TGTGCCAGCCGTAGAGGGCCGGAGACCCAGTACTTC.